This paragraph reports one T cell receptor (beta chain). This CDR3 is 16 amino acids long. Trimming shortened V by 1 base and J by 2 bases, and 15 bases separated the two germline ends. Per the germline V gene, CDR1 is LGHNA and CDR2 is YNFKEQ. This sample was included in a study of T cells in tumors after PD-1 blockade. The assay was immunoSEQ multiplex PCR, and TCRdb's table has in-frame clones only and misses some. This sample has 45,000 to 50,000 clones, with approximately 79% found just once. V and J are TRBV4-2 and TRBJ2-7, with D uncertain. This receptor was identified in a human donor with advanced basal cell or squamous cell carcinoma (not recorded which). Sequencing used PBMCs, obtained before anti-PD-1 therapy. CDR3 loop: CASSQAYPANTYEQYF. The CDR3 DNA follows: TGTGCCAGCAGCCAAGCGTACCCAGCGAATACCTACGAGCAGTACTTC.